A single sample is the source of the 22 T cell receptor beta chains below, sequenced in a study of T-cell memory formation after mild COVID-19. From the 5' RACE reads, TCRdb called clonotypes with MiXCR, one entry per CDR3 protein. The sample lists about 430,000 distinct CDR3 sequences, roughly a quarter occurring once. The material sequenced was PBMCs or a T cell subset sorted from them (not recorded which). The receptors were sampled from an adult woman who had mild COVID-19 (a few samples of this study predate the infection). Cell type and time point are not known.

J is TRBJ1-2 and V is TRBV7-9; 9 bases line up with TRBD1. V lost 5 bases to trimming and J lost 8 bases; unmatched junction nucleotides: 12. This CDR3 is 15 amino acids long. Germline CDR1 reads SEHNR; CDR2 reads FQNEAQ (reference sequence). The CDR3 sequence is CASSQWMGQGGGYTF. CDR3 in DNA: TGTGCCAGCAGCCAATGGATGGGACAGGGCGGCGGCTACACCTTC.

The genes are TRBV10-3 and TRBJ1-2; perhaps TRBD1 as D (5 bases). Germline V gives CDR1 ENHRY, CDR2 SYGVKD. The CDR3 has 15 residues. V was pared by 5 bases and J by 8 bases, with 21 bases between. CDR3 DNA: TGTGCCATCAGTCTGGGGGGAGGTGGCCCGGAGGGCTACACCTTC. It encodes CAISLGGGGPEGYTF.

The gene calls are TRBV5-1 and TRBJ1-1; TRBD1 matches 8 bases. Germline loops: CDR1 SGHRS, CDR2 YFSETQ. This CDR3 has 17 residues. Losses at the gene ends were 4 bases for V and 1 base for J; bases not matched to a gene: 12. CDR3 DNA: TGCGCCAGCAGCCCCCGGCTCAGGGGGCCGTGGAACACTGAAGCTTTCTTT. Amino acid sequence: CASSPRLRGPWNTEAFF.

This clonotype showed up just a few times. The chain has TRBV7-9 and TRBJ2-7, with a weak D call TRBD1 (7 bases). The CDR3 is made up of 14 amino acids. The V end was cut by 2 bases, the J end by 4 bases, with 12 bases between. Germline CDR1 is SEHNR and CDR2 is FQNEAQ (reference sequence). The CDR3 is CASSLTGAGYEQYF. The CDR3 region has the DNA TGTGCCAGCAGCTTAACAGGGGCGGGATACGAGCAGTACTTC.

This sequence joins TRBV7-9 and TRBJ2-5; D tentatively fits TRBD1 or TRBD2 (5 bases each). This CDR3 is 15 amino acids long. With 6 bases removed from V and 3 bases from J, the gap between germline ends came to 17 bases. Germline CDR1 and CDR2: SEHNR and FQNEAQ (reference sequence). The CDR3: CASSFPEGLKETQYF. The CDR3 DNA reads TGTGCCAGCAGTTTCCCAGAGGGGCTGAAAGAGACCCAGTACTTC.

CDR3 loop: CATSDIPGGDTGELFF. Here the CDR3 DNA reads TGTGCCACCAGTGATATTCCAGGGGGGGACACCGGGGAGCTGTTTTTT. The genes are TRBV24-1 and TRBJ2-2; D is perhaps TRBD1 or TRBD2 (7 bases each). Germline assignment: CDR1 KGHDR and CDR2 SFDVKD. This CDR3 comprises 16 residues. The V end was cut by 3 bases, the J end by 3 bases, with 13 bases between.

This clonotype has more than one count but fewer than ten. The J gene is TRBJ1-1, the V gene TRBV5-5; 7 bases are shared with TRBD1. CDR3 length: 14 amino acids. Germline lookup yields CDR1 SGHKS and CDR2 YYEKEE (reference sequence). Trimming removed 3 bases from V and 5 bases from J; junction bases left unmatched: 7. CDR3 nucleotide sequence: TGTGCCAGCAGCTGGGCACAGGGGAGGACTGAAGCTTTCTTT. Protein sequence: CASSWAQGRTEAFF.

The V and J genes are TRBV29-1 and TRBJ1-5; D perhaps matches TRBD1 (6 bases). The germline CDR1 and CDR2 sequences are SQVTM and ANQGSEA. CDR3 size: 14 residues. Trimming stripped 7 bases from V and 3 bases from J, with 16 bases between. The CDR3 DNA follows: TGCAGCGCTACAGGGAGGGGATACAATCAGCCCCAGCATTTT. Protein sequence: CSATGRGYNQPQHF.

This clonotype has a handful of counts. The chain is built from TRBV3-1 and TRBJ1-1; tentative D call: TRBD1 (5 bases). Germline V lookup: CDR1 LGHDT, CDR2 YNNKEL (reference sequence). This CDR3 contains 13 residues. The V gene lost 5 bases and the J gene lost 2 bases, with 9 bases spanning the gap. The DNA of the CDR3 is TGTGCCAGCAGCGCAGACAGTAACACTGAAGCTTTCTTT. It specifies CASSADSNTEAFF.

This clonotype was seen more than once but under ten times. The rearrangement joins TRBV7-6 to TRBJ2-5, with unresolved D. V was clipped by 0 bases and J by 4 bases, with 12 bases between them. Germline V gives CDR1 SGHVS, CDR2 FNYEAQ. The CDR3 extends over 15 amino acids. The CDR3 spells CASSLARGIGETQYF. The DNA for the CDR3 is TGTGCCAGCAGCTTAGCGCGAGGAATCGGAGAGACCCAGTACTTC.

This chain joins TRBV27 and TRBJ1-6; 7 nucleotides align to TRBD1. The CDR3 covers 14 residues. Germline V gives CDR1 MNHEY, CDR2 SMNVEV (reference sequence). Trimming removed 6 bases from V and 7 bases from J; junction bases left unmatched: 6. CDR3: CASSLDRSNSPLHF. CDR3 bases: TGTGCCAGCAGCCTGGACAGGTCCAATTCACCCCTCCACTTT.

This clonotype has more than one count but fewer than ten. This chain connects TRBV9 to TRBJ2-7, with D tentatively TRBD2 (6 bases). V lost 0 bases to trimming and J lost 6 bases, with 10 bases between them. The CDR3 runs to 13 residues. CDR1 and CDR2 (germline): SGDLS, YYNGEE. The CDR3 nucleotides read TGTGCCAGCAGCGTAGCTGGGGGGAGCGAGCAGTACTTC. Amino acid sequence: CASSVAGGSEQYF.

V usage is TRBV9 and J usage is TRBJ1-1; D unclear. V lost 4 bases, J lost 0 bases, and 7 bases lay in between. The CDR3 is made up of 13 amino acids. Germline assignment: CDR1 SGDLS and CDR2 YYNGEE. This chain's CDR3 is CASSSHVNTEAFF. As DNA, the CDR3 is TGTGCCAGCAGCTCCCATGTGAACACTGAAGCTTTCTTT.

This clonotype was picked up a small number of times. V and J are TRBV7-2 and TRBJ2-5; tentatively, D is TRBD1 (5 bases). The CDR3 runs 15 residues. Trimming took 1 base from V and 5 from J, leaving 14 bases between them. The germline V gene encodes CDR1 SGHTA and CDR2 FQGNSA. The CDR3 sequence is CASSLGVWGQETQYF. The CDR3, as DNA: TGTGCCAGCAGCTTAGGGGTCTGGGGCCAGGAGACCCAGTACTTC.

The gene calls are TRBV6-5 and TRBJ2-3, with D hard to call. The CDR3 runs 15 residues. From germline, CDR1 is MNHEY and CDR2 SVGAGI. V gave up 6 bases and J gave up 2 bases, with 15 bases separating them. This CDR3 reads CASRRQLLLTDTQYF. The CDR3 region has the DNA TGTGCCAGCAGGAGGCAACTCCTACTCACAGATACGCAGTATTTT.

This clonotype has more than one count but fewer than ten. This chain links TRBV5-1 with TRBJ1-2, with 10 nucleotides matching TRBD1. The CDR3 consists of 15 residues. From germline, CDR1 is SGHRS and CDR2 YFSETQ. The V gene end was trimmed by 3 bases and the J gene end by 6 bases; junction bases not matched to a gene: 8. The CDR3: CASSSVTGGSDGYTF. Here the CDR3 DNA reads TGCGCCAGCAGCTCCGTGACAGGGGGCTCTGATGGCTACACCTTC. The entire variable domain, with the rest obtained from reference TRBV5-1 and TRBJ1-2, is as follows: KAGVTQTPRYLIKTRGQQVTLSCSPISGHRSVSWYQQTPGQGLQFLFEYFSETQRNKGNFPGRFSGRQFSNSRSEMNVSTLELGDSALYLCASSSVTGGSDGYTFGSGTRLTVV.

Only a few counts were recorded for this clonotype. The chain combines TRBV3-1 with TRBJ2-7; 7 nucleotides agree with TRBD1. V trimming: 1 base; J trimming: 2 bases; junction bases outside the gene matches: 2. The CDR3 has 14 residues. Germline assignment: CDR1 LGHDT and CDR2 YNNKEL (reference sequence). The CDR3 nucleotides are TGTGCCAGCAGCCAAGGAGGGGGCACCTACGAGCAGTACTTC. This translates into CASSQGGGTYEQYF.

The CDR3 nucleotides read TGTGCCAGCAGCCACAGGGACAGGGCCGAGGGTCCACGGTTTTTT. Encoded protein: CASSHRDRAEGPRFF. The chain recombines TRBV14 with TRBJ2-2, with TRBD1 matching over 9 bases. CDR1 and CDR2 from the germline V gene are SGHDN and FVKESK. CDR3 size: 15 residues. V lost 3 bases and J lost 16; bases outside the gene matches: 15. Based on the CDR3 plus reference TRBV14 and TRBJ2-2, the full variable domain is EAGVTQFPSHSVIEKGQTVTLRCDPISGHDNLYWYRRVMGKEIKFLLHFVKESKQDESGMPNNRFLAERTGGTYSTLKVQPAELEDSGVYFCASSHRDRAEGPRFFGEGSRLTVL.

V and J are TRBV6-2 or TRBV6-3 and TRBJ2-7; either TRBD1 or TRBD2 may supply D (5 bases each). Germline V lookup: CDR1 MNHEY, CDR2 SVGEGT. The CDR3 loop spans 19 amino acids. V was shortened by 0 bases and J by 5 bases, with 26 bases between the two germline ends. In DNA, the CDR3 is TGTGCCAGCAGTTACTCGATAGGCCAGAGGGGTACCATTTTAGACGAGCAGTACTTC. This translates into CASSYSIGQRGTILDEQYF.

This clonotype came up a few times. This chain joins TRBV5-6 and TRBJ2-3; 11 bases are a match to TRBD2. The ends lost 3 bases at V and 2 bases at J; junction bases unmatched: 5. Germline values: CDR1 SGHDT, CDR2 YYEEEE. This CDR3 is 16 amino acids long. As DNA, the CDR3 is TGTGCCAGCAGCTACGGGACTAGCGGACTCACAGATACGCAGTATTTT. Protein sequence: CASSYGTSGLTDTQYF.

This clonotype was picked up a small number of times. The genes are TRBV5-1 and TRBJ1-2, with 8 bases fitting TRBD1. CDR1 and CDR2 from the germline V gene are SGHRS and YFSETQ. The V and J ends lost 4 bases and 8 bases, in that order; junction bases with no gene match: 13. CDR3 length: 15 residues. CDR3 residues: CASSPRQAGGKGYTF. CDR3 coding DNA: TGCGCCAGCAGCCCACGACAGGCAGGGGGCAAAGGCTACACCTTC.

This clonotype was seen a handful of times. The genes are TRBV30 and TRBJ2-7; D may be TRBD1 (6 bases). This CDR3 contains 14 residues. V shed 3 bases and J shed 7 bases, with 19 bases lying between them. Germline lookup yields CDR1 GTSNPN and CDR2 SVGIG (reference sequence). The chain's CDR3 is CAWSAEGGRLEQYF. The CDR3 DNA sequence: TGTGCCTGGAGCGCCGAAGGGGGAAGGCTTGAGCAGTACTTC.